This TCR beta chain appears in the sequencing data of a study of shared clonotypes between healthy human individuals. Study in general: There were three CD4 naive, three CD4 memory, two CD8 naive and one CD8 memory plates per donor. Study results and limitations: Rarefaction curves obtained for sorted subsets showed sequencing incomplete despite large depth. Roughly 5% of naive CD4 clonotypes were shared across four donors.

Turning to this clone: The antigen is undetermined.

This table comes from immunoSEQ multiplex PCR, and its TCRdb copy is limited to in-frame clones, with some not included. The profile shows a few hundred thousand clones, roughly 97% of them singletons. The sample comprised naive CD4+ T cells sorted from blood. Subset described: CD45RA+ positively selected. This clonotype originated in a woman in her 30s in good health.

The CDR3 DNA reads as TGTGCCAGCAGCGACGAGACTAGCGGGTTCGGGGAGCTGTTTTTT. Encoded protein: CASSDETSGFGELFF. The chain links TRBV5-4 to TRBJ2-2; 10 nucleotides match TRBD2. Germline CDR1 SGHNT, CDR2 YYREEE (reference sequence). V dropped 4 bases and J dropped 7; count of bases not matched to a gene: 7. The CDR3 contains 15 residues.